This paragraph reports one T cell receptor beta chain. Its antigen is unknown. TCRdb's copy holds only in-frame clones and misses some; the assay was immunoSEQ multiplex PCR. The sample gives some 99,000 clones, 88% of which show up once; around a sixth is in the top ten. The CDR3 consists of 17 residues. CDR1 and CDR2 (germline): SGHNT, YYREEE (reference sequence). V gave up 0 bases and J gave up 0 bases, with 13 bases separating them. This sample was taken from a study of T cell responses to AZD1222 COVID-19 vaccine. The study's findings and limits: No repertoire was sampled before or during the peak T cell response, only after it.

This specimen was peripheral blood, taken on day 0 of AZD1222 vaccination. V gene TRBV5-4 combines with J gene TRBJ2-1; maybe TRBD1 (6 bases). The receptor's source is an adult in good health. In nucleotides, the CDR3 is TGTGCCAGCAGCTTGGAGCCTCAGGGGAGCTCCTACAATGAGCAGTTCTTC. Its protein product is CASSLEPQGSSYNEQFF. Full variable domain (missing parts from reference TRBV5-4 and TRBJ2-1): ETGVTQSPTHLIKTRGQQVTLRCSSQSGHNTVSWYQQALGQGPQFIFQYYREEENGRGNFPPRFSGLQFPNYSSELNVNALELDDSALYLCASSLEPQGSSYNEQFFGPGTRLTVL.